In its sample, the clone carrying this TCR beta chain was seen once. Enrollment shut out patients with autoimmune disease history or systemic immunosuppression. The source of the sample is a study of OX40 agonist ivuxolimab in advanced cancers. Overall study context: Of the participants, around 43% had some prior anti-PD-1, anti-PD-L1 or anti-CTLA-4 therapy, which was allowed.

This CDR3 contains 16 residues. Germline assignment: CDR1 MNHNS and CDR2 SASEGT. Unmatched junction bases numbered 6, after V lost 2 bases and J lost 2 bases. The method was immunoSEQ multiplex PCR; TCRdb's version includes in-frame clones alone and lacks a portion of them. The repertoire holds just over 50,000 clones, with approximately 83% as singletons. V is TRBV6-1 and J is TRBJ1-3, with TRBD1 matching over 7 bases. Sequenced here: CD4+ or CD8+ T cells sorted from blood, sampled in a trial of the OX40 agonist ivuxolimab. The origin of this receptor is an adult with an advanced solid tumor such as melanoma, head and neck, liver or kidney cancer. CDR3 nucleotide sequence: TGTGCCAGCAGTGAACAGCCGACAGGGACTGGAAACACCATATATTTT. Translating it yields CASSEQPTGTGNTIYF.